This is a list of T cell receptor beta chains from one sample in a study of cytomegalovirus exposure and HLA in healthy donors. Profiling relied on immunoSEQ multiplex PCR, and the TCRdb table lists in-frame clones only, not all of them. The sample contains about 160,000 clones, 85% to 90% of which appear only once. The sample was PBMCs. These receptors were obtained from a woman between 18 and 29 years old in good health and CMV-seropositive. Each CDR3 is given with its conserved first and last residue. D genes are given only for firm matches. Only part of the rows carry a size: once, few, many, or a class if the clone is expanded.

clone_size,j_call,v_call,d_call,cdr3_aa,cdr3_nt
.,TRBJ1-5,TRBV7-6,.,CASSLNSQINQPQHF,TGTGCCAGCAGCTTAAATTCACAGATAAATCAGCCCCAGCATTTT
few,TRBJ1-1,TRBV28,TRBD1,CASSSSTGGKAFF,TGTGCCAGCAGTTCGTCGACAGGGGGCAAAGCTTTCTTT
.,TRBJ2-7,TRBV5-1,.,CASSFGTLNYEQYF,TGCGCCAGCAGCTTCGGGACACTTAACTACGAGCAGTACTTC
.,TRBJ2-7,TRBV9,TRBD2,CASSGGTSGSYEQYF,TGTGCCAGCAGCGGGGGGACTAGCGGATCCTACGAGCAGTACTTC
few,TRBJ1-2,TRBV11-2,.,CASSPGRGYGYTF,TGTGCCAGCAGCCCCGGGAGGGGTTATGGCTACACCTTC
.,TRBJ2-2,TRBV5-1,.,CASSLAGTGELFF,TGCGCCAGCAGCTTGGCGGGCACCGGGGAGCTGTTTTTT
.,TRBJ2-1,TRBV27,TRBD2,CASSEMGLAVNNEQFF,TGTGCCAGCAGCGAAATGGGACTAGCGGTTAACAATGAGCAGTTCTTC
.,TRBJ2-4,TRBV5-1,TRBD1,CASNPVRDRGKNIQYF,TGCGCCAGCAACCCCGTCAGGGACAGGGGAAAAAACATTCAGTACTTC
.,TRBJ1-2,TRBV9,TRBD1,CASSVRGTEHYGYTF,TGTGCCAGCAGCGTGAGGGGGACAGAGCACTATGGCTACACCTTC
.,TRBJ2-1,TRBV9,TRBD2,CASSVGPPSGIEGQFF,TGTGCCAGCAGCGTAGGTCCCCCTAGCGGGATTGAGGGGCAGTTCTTC
.,TRBJ2-7,TRBV5-1,.,CASSFGGPSSYEQYF,TGCGCCAGCAGCTTCGGCGGGCCCAGCTCCTACGAGCAGTACTTC
.,TRBJ2-7,TRBV28,TRBD2,CASTSGSFYEQYF,TGTGCCAGTACTAGCGGGAGTTTCTACGAGCAGTACTTC
.,TRBJ1-2,TRBV11-2,TRBD1,CASRNRTGFNSGYTF,TGTGCCAGCAGGAATCGGACAGGGTTTAATTCTGGCTACACCTTC
.,TRBJ2-1,TRBV10-1,.,CASSESDLSSYNEQFF,TGCGCCAGCAGTGAGTCGGACTTATCCTCCTACAATGAGCAGTTCTTC
.,TRBJ1-2,TRBV5-1,TRBD1,CASRQTGQGSSGYTF,TGCGCCAGCAGACAAACTGGACAGGGTTCTAGTGGCTACACCTTC
.,TRBJ2-1,TRBV14,TRBD2,CASSLRRTSGKNEQFF,TGTGCCAGCAGCCTGAGGCGGACTAGCGGGAAAAATGAGCAGTTCTTC
.,TRBJ1-4,TRBV11-3,TRBD1,CASSRLQGDGEKLFF,TGTGCCAGCAGCAGATTACAGGGGGACGGTGAAAAACTGTTTTTT
.,TRBJ2-3,TRBV27,TRBD2,CASTRLAGGADTQYF,TGTGCCAGCACCCGACTAGCGGGAGGTGCAGATACGCAGTATTTT
.,TRBJ1-5,TRBV28,TRBD1,CASSLYPFGTDDNQPQHF,TGTGCCAGCAGTTTATACCCTTTCGGGACAGACGACAATCAGCCCCAGCATTTT
.,TRBJ2-2,TRBV7-3,.,CASSLTRGGELFF,TGTGCCAGCAGCTTAACTAGGGGCGGGGAGCTGTTTTTT
.,TRBJ1-2,TRBV9,TRBD1,CASSATVKLQGSGYGYTF,TGTGCCAGCAGCGCCACCGTAAAGCTACAGGGGTCTGGCTATGGCTACACCTTC
once,TRBJ2-7,TRBV12-5,.,CASGLVIGSPFYEQYF,TGTGCTAGTGGTTTGGTAATCGGGTCACCGTTCTACGAGCAGTACTTC
few,TRBJ2-1,TRBV6-4,.,CASSDSGDSGDEQFF,TGTGCCAGCAGTGACTCAGGCGACTCCGGAGATGAGCAGTTCTTC
.,TRBJ1-2,TRBV5-1,TRBD1,CASTLAGQLSDYGYTF,TGCGCCAGCACCCTTGCGGGACAGTTGTCGGACTATGGCTACACCTTC
few,TRBJ1-1,TRBV6-1,.,CATSLPGMNTEAFF,TGTGCCACCTCTCTACCAGGTATGAACACTGAAGCTTTCTTT
.,TRBJ2-3,TRBV28,.,CASSLGGADTQYF,TGTGCCAGCAGTTTAGGAGGGGCAGATACGCAGTATTTT
.,TRBJ2-3,TRBV9,TRBD2,CASSVASGFTDTQYF,TGTGCCAGCAGCGTAGCTAGCGGATTCACAGATACGCAGTATTTT
.,TRBJ2-3,TRBV29-1,TRBD1,CSVGTGGTDTQYF,TGCAGCGTAGGTACAGGGGGTACAGATACGCAGTATTTT
.,TRBJ2-7,TRBV7-9,TRBD2,CASSRTSGRGIYEQYF,TGTGCCAGCAGCCGGACTAGCGGGAGAGGGATCTACGAGCAGTACTTC
.,TRBJ1-1,TRBV6-6,.,CASSYEGRMDTEAFF,TGTGCCAGCAGTTACGAAGGGAGGATGGACACTGAAGCTTTCTTT
.,TRBJ1-1,TRBV4-1,.,CASSQDPGMNTEAFF,TGCGCCAGCAGCCAAGATCCGGGGATGAACACTGAAGCTTTCTTT
.,TRBJ2-7,TRBV27,.,CASSLRGSYEQYF,TGTGCCAGCAGTTTACGAGGCTCCTACGAGCAGTACTTC
once,TRBJ1-1,TRBV7-3,.,CASSLRGKNTEAFF,TGTGCCAGCAGCTTAAGGGGCAAGAACACTGAAGCTTTCTTT
.,TRBJ1-4,TRBV28,.,CASTPGQSEKLFF,TGTGCCAGCACGCCCGGACAGTCCGAAAAACTGTTTTTT
.,TRBJ2-5,TRBV2,TRBD1,CASRRTGGEETQYF,TGTGCCAGCAGACGGACAGGGGGAGAGGAGACCCAGTACTTC
.,TRBJ2-3,TRBV6-4,TRBD2,CASSGSGATDTQYF,TGTGCCAGCAGTGGGAGCGGGGCCACAGATACGCAGTATTTT